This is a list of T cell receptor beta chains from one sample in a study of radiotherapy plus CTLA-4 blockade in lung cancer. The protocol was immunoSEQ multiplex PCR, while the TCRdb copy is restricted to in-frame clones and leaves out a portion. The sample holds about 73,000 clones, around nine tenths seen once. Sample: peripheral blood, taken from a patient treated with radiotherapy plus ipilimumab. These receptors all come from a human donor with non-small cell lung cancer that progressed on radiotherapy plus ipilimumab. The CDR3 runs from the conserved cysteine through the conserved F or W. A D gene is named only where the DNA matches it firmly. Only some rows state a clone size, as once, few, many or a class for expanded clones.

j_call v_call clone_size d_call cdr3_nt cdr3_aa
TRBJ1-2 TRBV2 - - TGTGCCAGCAGAGGACAGTCACTGGGGGGCTACACCTTC CASRGQSLGGYTF
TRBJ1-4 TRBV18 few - TGTGCCAGCTCATCGAAGACAGGCCGGGAAAAACTGTTTTTT CASSSKTGREKLFF
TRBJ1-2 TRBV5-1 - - TGCGCCAGCAGCTTGGTGAGAGGGGAAGATGGCTACACCTTC CASSLVRGEDGYTF
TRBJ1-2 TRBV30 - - TGTGCCTGGAGTGTAGCGAGGGGGGCTAATGGCTACACCTTC CAWSVARGANGYTF
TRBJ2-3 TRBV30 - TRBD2 TGTGCCTGGAGTGTACTAGCGGGAGCGGATACGCAGTATTTT CAWSVLAGADTQYF
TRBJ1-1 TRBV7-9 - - TGTGCCAGCCAAGGAGGGGGGCGGAACACTGAAGCTTTCTTT CASQGGGRNTEAFF
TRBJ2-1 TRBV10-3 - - TGTGCCATCAGTCAGGACAGCAAAAATGAGCAGTTCTTC CAISQDSKNEQFF
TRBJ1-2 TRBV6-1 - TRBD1 TGTGCCAGCAGTGAGTTCCGGACAGGGGACGGCTACACCTTC CASSEFRTGDGYTF
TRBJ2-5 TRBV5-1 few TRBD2 TGCGCCAGCAGCTCTAGCGGGAATGGTGGGGAGACCCAGTACTTC CASSSSGNGGETQYF
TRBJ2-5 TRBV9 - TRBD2 TGTGCCAGCAGCTTCGGACTAGCGGGAGGGCCGGAGACCCAGTACTTC CASSFGLAGGPETQYF
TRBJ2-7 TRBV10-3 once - TGTGCCATCAGTGAGGTCCCCACAGGTATAGTCTCCTACGAGCAGTACTTC CAISEVPTGIVSYEQYF
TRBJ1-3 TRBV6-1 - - TGTGCCAGCATGGGAAACACCATATATTTT CASMGNTIYF
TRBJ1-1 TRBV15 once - TGTGCCACCAGCAGAGATAACATGAACACTGAAGCTTTCTTT CATSRDNMNTEAFF
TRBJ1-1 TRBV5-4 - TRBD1 TGTGCCAGCAGCTTGGTACAGGGGGACACTGAAGCTTTCTTT CASSLVQGDTEAFF
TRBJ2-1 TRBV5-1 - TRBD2 TGCGCCAGCAGGAAGGGACTAGCGGGAGGGGAGCAGTTCTTC CASRKGLAGGEQFF
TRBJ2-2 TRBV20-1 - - TGCAGTGGTAGTGACACCGGGGAGCTGTTTTTT CSGSDTGELFF
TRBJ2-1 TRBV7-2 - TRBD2 TGTGCCAGCAGGGCAACTAGCGGGATAGGGTTCTTC CASRATSGIGFF
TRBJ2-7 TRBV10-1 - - TGCGCCAGCAGTTCGGGTCTCGTCGACGAGCAGTACTTC CASSSGLVDEQYF
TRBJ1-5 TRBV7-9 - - TGTGCCAGCAGCTTATACGGGGCACATCAGCCCCAGCATTTT CASSLYGAHQPQHF
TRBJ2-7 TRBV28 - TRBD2 TGTGCCAGCAGTTTAATAAGCGGGAGGGCCAAGGCCTACGAGCAGTACTTC CASSLISGRAKAYEQYF
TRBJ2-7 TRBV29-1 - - TGCAGCGTTGGTGGGGGTCGGGACGGGTCCTCCTACGAGCAGTACTTC CSVGGGRDGSSYEQYF
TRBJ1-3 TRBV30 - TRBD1 TGTGCCTGGATCCGACAGGGGGGTCACACCATATATTTT CAWIRQGGHTIYF
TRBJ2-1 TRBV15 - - TGTGCCACCAGCAGAGATCTGGGATTAGCGATCCACAATGAGCAGTTCTTC CATSRDLGLAIHNEQFF
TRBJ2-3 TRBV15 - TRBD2 TGTGCCACCAGCAGAGCCCGGGGGGTCACGCAGTATTTT CATSRARGVTQYF
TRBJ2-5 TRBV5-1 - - TGCGCCAGCAGCTTGGTTCCCCAAGAGACCCAGTACTTC CASSLVPQETQYF
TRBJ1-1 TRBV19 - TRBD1 TGTGCCAGTAGCCATGGAGACAGGGTCAACACTGAAGCTTTCTTT CASSHGDRVNTEAFF
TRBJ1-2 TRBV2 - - TGTGCCAGCACCACGGAGGTCGGGGTGGGCTACACCTTC CASTTEVGVGYTF
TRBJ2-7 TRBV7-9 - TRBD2 TGTGCCAGCAGCGCCGGACTAGCGGGAGACGAGCAGTACTTC CASSAGLAGDEQYF
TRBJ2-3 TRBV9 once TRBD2 TGTGCCAGCAGCATCACTAGCGGGAGGGCCATCACAGATACGCAGTATTTT CASSITSGRAITDTQYF
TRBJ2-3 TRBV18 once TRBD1 TGTGCCAGCTCACTAGACAGGGGTCTCGGCACAGATACGCAGTATTTT CASSLDRGLGTDTQYF
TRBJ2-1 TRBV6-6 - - TGTGCCAGCAGTCCCAGCGGAGGATCTGCCAATGAGCAGTTCTTC CASSPSGGSANEQFF
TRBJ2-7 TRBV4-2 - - TGTGCCAGCAGTCGCACTAGCTCCTACGAGCAGTACTTC CASSRTSSYEQYF
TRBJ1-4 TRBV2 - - TGTGCCAGCAGTGAAGGTTTCAGGGAAGGAAAACTGTTTTTT CASSEGFREGKLFF
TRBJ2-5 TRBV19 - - TGTGCCAGTAGTGCCCGACTTGGAACCCAGTACTTC CASSARLGTQYF
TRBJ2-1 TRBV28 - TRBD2 TGTGCCAGCAGTGGGTTAAGGGGACTAGCGGGAAGGGATGAGCAGTTCTTC CASSGLRGLAGRDEQFF
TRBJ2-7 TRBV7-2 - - TGTGCCAGCAGCTTAGCCATTTACGAGCAGTACTTC CASSLAIYEQYF
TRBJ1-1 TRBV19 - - TGTGCCAGTAGCAGGGGAGGGTGGGGTCTCATGAACACTGAAGCTTTCTTT CASSRGGWGLMNTEAFF
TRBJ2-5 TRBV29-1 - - TGCAGCGTTGTGGAAGGAGCAGAGACCCAGTACTTC CSVVEGAETQYF
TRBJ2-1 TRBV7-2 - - TGTGCCAGCAGCTTAGGCGGGATGTACAATGAGCAGTTCTTC CASSLGGMYNEQFF
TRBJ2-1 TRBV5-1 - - TGCGCCAGCAGCTTGGATGGGGCAGGGTACAATGAGCAGTTCTTC CASSLDGAGYNEQFF
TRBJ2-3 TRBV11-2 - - TGTGCCAGCAGCCCCCATATGAAGGCTAGCCCAGATACGCAGTATTTT CASSPHMKASPDTQYF
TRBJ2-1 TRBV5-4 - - TGTGCCAGCAGCTCCTTCGGTCTTAAGGCATCTGAGCAGTTCTTC CASSSFGLKASEQFF
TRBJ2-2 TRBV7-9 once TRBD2 TGTGCCAGCAGCTTAGGAGGACTAGCGGGAGCGGGCACCGGGGAGCTGTTTTTT CASSLGGLAGAGTGELFF